One sample yielded the 30 T cell receptor beta chains listed below, sequenced in a study of long-term antiretroviral therapy in people with HIV. Survey level was the resolution at which the v3.0 immunoSEQ assay ran. Clones were sequenced by immunoSEQ multiplex PCR, and TCRdb holds only the in-frame ones, with some missing. The sample gives tens of thousands of clones, around four fifths of which show up once; more than 4% is in the top ten. This specimen consisted of unsorted PBMCs, obtained about 5.7 years after starting antiretroviral therapy. These receptors originate from a man aged 25 to 40 with HIV.

J is TRBJ1-3 and V is TRBV7-9, with TRBD1 identical over 9 bases. The V gene's germline CDR1 is SEHNR and CDR2 FQNEAQ (reference sequence). With V trimmed by 6 bases and J by 0 bases, 6 bases remained unmatched. CDR3 size: 16 residues. The CDR3 spells CASSFKQGASGNTIYF. DNA for the CDR3: TGTGCCAGCAGTTTCAAACAGGGGGCCTCTGGAAACACCATATATTTT.

The chain joins TRBV7-9 to TRBJ1-1; D is unresolved. V was shortened by 5 bases and J by 0 bases, with 13 bases between the two germline ends. The germline V gene encodes CDR1 SEHNR and CDR2 FQNEAQ (reference sequence). The CDR3 loop spans 15 amino acids. DNA for the CDR3: TGTGCCAGCAGCCCTCTCGAAGCGATGAACACTGAAGCTTTCTTT. This sequence encodes CASSPLEAMNTEAFF.

In this sample, this clone turned up a few times. The chain has TRBV25-1 and TRBJ1-2; D is undetermined. This CDR3 is built from 11 residues. V was cut by 3 bases and J by 7 bases, with 6 bases left in between. Germline-derived CDR1 and CDR2 are MGHDK and SYGVNS. This CDR3 is CASSEEGGYTF. CDR3 coding DNA: TGTGCCAGCAGTGAGGAGGGTGGCTACACCTTC.

J is TRBJ2-3 and V is TRBV11-2; possible D gene TRBD2, 5 bases. Germline assignment: CDR1 SGHAT and CDR2 FQNNGV. The CDR3 totals 15 residues. Trimming removed 0 bases at V and 0 bases at J, with 7 bases between. CDR3 sequence reads: CASSLDRTSTDTQYF. CDR3 DNA: TGTGCCAGCAGCTTAGATAGGACTAGCACAGATACGCAGTATTTT.

The J gene is TRBJ2-1, the V gene TRBV7-3, with 11 nucleotides matching TRBD1. CDR1 and CDR2 from the germline V gene are SGHTA and FQGTGA. The CDR3 is made up of 16 amino acids. V was pared by 6 bases and J by 7 bases, with 11 bases of the junction left unmatched. Here the CDR3 reads CASSSTRTGGWNEQFF. CDR3 coding DNA: TGTGCCAGCAGTTCAACCAGGACAGGGGGCTGGAATGAGCAGTTCTTC.

The chain uses TRBV7-6 and TRBJ2-6, with a weak D call TRBD1 (5 bases). Germline V gene data show CDR1 as SGHVS and CDR2 as FNYEAQ. CDR3 size: 17 residues. The V and J ends lost 5 bases and 4 bases respectively, with 18 bases between them. Here the CDR3 reads CASSASPAGFGANVLTF. The CDR3 coding sequence is TGTGCCAGCAGCGCCTCCCCGGCAGGGTTCGGGGCCAACGTCCTGACTTTC.

The chain is built from TRBV10-3 and TRBJ1-2, with no clear D. There are 13 residues in the CDR3. Germline-derived CDR1 and CDR2 are ENHRY and SYGVKD. Deletions cut 6 bases from V and 6 bases from J, with 14 bases between. The CDR3 loop is CAIRPGTDNGYTF. The CDR3, as DNA: TGTGCCATCAGACCCGGAACAGACAATGGCTACACCTTC.

The CDR3 here is CASSQDGGGNTEAFF. CDR3 nucleotides: TGCGCCAGCAGCCAAGATGGGGGAGGGAACACTGAAGCTTTCTTT. The chain recombines TRBV4-3 with TRBJ1-1; tentative D call: TRBD1 (5 bases). The ends were cut back, 0 bases at V and 1 base at J, with 9 bases in the middle. Germline V lookup: CDR1 LGHNA, CDR2 YSLEER. The CDR3 is 15 amino acids.

The rearrangement uses TRBV7-2 and TRBJ1-5; no definite D call. CDR1 and CDR2 from the germline V gene are SGHTA and FQGNSA. Trimming left V 4 bases short and J 4 bases short, with 8 bases between. The CDR3 is 13 residues long. The CDR3, as DNA: TGTGCCAGCAGCTACCAGACTAATCAGCCCCAGCATTTT. Translated: CASSYQTNQPQHF.

The rearrangement uses TRBV27 and TRBJ1-2, with 7 bases identical to TRBD1. Trimming removed 5 bases from V and 4 bases from J; junction bases left unmatched: 1. In germline, CDR1 is MNHEY, CDR2 SMNVEV (reference sequence). This CDR3 has 12 residues. The CDR3 here is CASSGDSYGYTF. The CDR3 nucleotides are TGTGCCAGCAGTGGGGACAGCTATGGCTACACCTTC.

The gene calls are TRBV7-6 and TRBJ2-7; 8 positions agree with TRBD2. J gave up 4 bases and V 4 bases, and 12 bases lay outside the gene matches. The CDR3 covers 16 residues. The germline V gene encodes CDR1 SGHVS and CDR2 FNYEAQ. The CDR3 protein is CASSSETGLAGYEQYF. The CDR3 nucleotides are TGTGCCAGCAGCTCGGAGACCGGACTAGCAGGTTACGAGCAGTACTTC. Variable domain in full (rest from reference TRBV7-6 and TRBJ2-7): GAGVSQSPRYKVTKRGQDVALRCDPISGHVSLYWYRQALGQGPEFLTYFNYEAQQDKSGLPNDRFSAERPEGSISTLTIQRTEQRDSAMYRCASSSETGLAGYEQYFGPGTRLTVT.

In its sample, this clone was seen a few times. The chain employs TRBV7-8 and TRBJ1-2; D is possibly TRBD1 (6 bases). The CDR3 runs 14 residues. Germline V gene lookup returns CDR1 SGHVS and CDR2 FQNEAQ. The V end lost 4 bases, the J end lost 4 bases, and 13 bases lay between the germline ends. The CDR3 protein is CASSSSGGFYGYTF. DNA for the CDR3: TGTGCCAGCAGCTCGAGCGGGGGCTTCTATGGCTACACCTTC.

The chain joins TRBV28 to TRBJ2-2; tentative D call: TRBD1 (6 bases). CDR1 is MDHEN and CDR2 is SYDVKM in the germline V gene. V lost 3 bases and J 1 base, leaving 6 bases between the germline ends. The CDR3 sequence is 14 residues long. The CDR3 DNA reads as TGTGCCAGCAGTTTGACAGGGAACACCGGGGAGCTGTTTTTT. Translating gives CASSLTGNTGELFF.

The V call is TRBV10-3, the J call TRBJ2-7; TRBD1 agrees at 12 bases. V gave up 8 bases and J gave up 5 bases; unmatched junction bases: 4. Germline values: CDR1 ENHRY, CDR2 SYGVKD. The length of the CDR3 is 13 residues. This CDR3 reads CAIGGTGGDEQYF. Written as DNA, the CDR3 is TGTGCCATCGGTGGGACAGGGGGCGACGAGCAGTACTTC.

The chain employs TRBV4-1 and TRBJ1-5, with D hard to call. The CDR3 is 16 amino acids. V was shortened by 0 bases and J by 4 bases, with 13 bases between the two germline ends. Germline V gene lookup returns CDR1 MGHRA and CDR2 YSYEKL. The DNA of the CDR3 is TGCGCCAGCAGCCAAGAGATCCAGGAATCGAATCAGCCCCAGCATTTT. Amino acids: CASSQEIQESNQPQHF.

The chain joins TRBV18 to TRBJ2-7, with D maybe TRBD2 (6 bases). CDR3 length: 14 residues. From germline, CDR1 is KGHSH and CDR2 LQKENI. V was cut by 4 bases and J by 4 bases, with 14 bases left in between. CDR3 DNA sequence: TGTGCCAGCTCACGCGGGGCCGCCACATACGAGCAGTACTTC. Translation: CASSRGAATYEQYF.

The chain joins TRBV15 to TRBJ2-3; 8 bases match TRBD2. V lost 0 bases to trimming and J lost 2 bases; unmatched junction nucleotides: 4. The CDR3 covers 16 residues. Germline loops: CDR1 LNHNV, CDR2 YYDKDF (reference sequence). CDR3: CATSREVAGITDTQYF. As DNA, the CDR3 is TGTGCCACCAGCAGAGAGGTAGCGGGAATCACAGATACGCAGTATTTT.

This chain links TRBV28 with TRBJ2-1; 12 bases align to TRBD2. CDR3 length equals 17 residues. The germline CDR1 and CDR2 sequences are MDHEN and SYDVKM. The ends lost 5 bases at V and 7 bases at J; junction bases unmatched: 12. The CDR3: CASSTTSGSYLSNEQFF. The CDR3, as DNA: TGTGCCAGCAGTACGACTAGCGGGAGTTATTTGAGTAATGAGCAGTTCTTC.

The chain has TRBV7-2 and TRBJ1-2; 8 positions agree with TRBD1. This CDR3 is built from 15 residues. V gave up 2 bases and J gave up 3 bases; unmatched junction bases: 5. Germline V CDR1 and CDR2: SGHTA, FQGNSA. The CDR3 spells CASSLSQGVDYGYTF. The CDR3 DNA is TGTGCCAGCAGCTTATCACAGGGGGTGGACTATGGCTACACCTTC.

The chain is built from TRBV10-2 and TRBJ2-7; 10 bases agree with TRBD1. CDR1 and CDR2 from the germline V gene are WSHSY and SAAADI. V dropped 3 bases and J dropped 1; count of bases not matched to a gene: 12. CDR3 length: 18 residues. CDR3 residues: CASSERQGAFRASYEQYF. The CDR3 bases are TGCGCCAGCAGTGAACGACAGGGGGCGTTCAGGGCATCCTACGAGCAGTACTTC.

The chain joins TRBV2 to TRBJ1-2; TRBD1 agrees at 9 bases. The CDR3 length is 14 residues. The germline gives CDR1 SNHLY, CDR2 FYNNEI. The V gene end was trimmed by 7 bases and the J gene end by 8 bases; junction bases not matched to a gene: 11. The CDR3 DNA follows: TGTGCCAGCATTGCAACAGGGGGCGCTTTGGGCTACACCTTC. It encodes CASIATGGALGYTF.

The V and J genes are TRBV4-2 and TRBJ2-1; 12 bases map to TRBD2. The CDR3 contains 18 residues. V shed 1 base, J shed 8 bases, and the junction held 12 bases outside the gene matches. Germline CDR1 is LGHNA and CDR2 is YNFKEQ. CDR3 residues: CASSQAGLAGLGGDEQFF. In DNA, the CDR3 is TGTGCCAGCAGCCAAGCCGGACTAGCGGGGTTAGGTGGCGATGAGCAGTTCTTC.

The V and J genes are TRBV7-6 and TRBJ1-5; perhaps TRBD1 as D (5 bases). This CDR3 comprises 15 residues. CDR1 and CDR2 (germline): SGHVS, FNYEAQ. Trimming left V 5 bases short and J 4 bases short, with 15 bases between. The CDR3 coding sequence is TGTGCCAGCAGCCTAGGGGACGGAGTTAATCAGCCCCAGCATTTT. Its translation is CASSLGDGVNQPQHF.

This clone was counted once. V usage is TRBV5-1 and J usage is TRBJ2-1; possible D gene TRBD2, 6 bases. Trimming shortened V by 4 bases and J by 4 bases, and 15 bases separated the two germline ends. The CDR3 has 15 residues. Germline V lookup: CDR1 SGHRS, CDR2 YFSETQ. In DNA form, the CDR3 reads TGCGCCAGCAGCAACGTCCCTAGCGAATACAATGAGCAGTTCTTC. Its translation: CASSNVPSEYNEQFF.

This clone showed up just a few times. Distinct nucleotide sequences in the sample also encode this CDR3. The J gene is TRBJ1-1, the V gene TRBV13; 7 bases fit TRBD1. This CDR3 comprises 14 residues. Germline lookup yields CDR1 PRHDT and CDR2 FYEKMQ (reference sequence). Losses at the gene ends were 5 bases for V and 4 bases for J; bases not matched to a gene: 7. The CDR3 sequence: CASSLEGARTEAFF. CDR3 DNA sequence: TGTGCCAGCAGCCTAGAGGGGGCTCGCACTGAAGCTTTCTTT.

Of note for this clone: In the same sample, other DNA sequences code for this CDR3. The rearrangement uses TRBV14 and TRBJ2-7; D remains ambiguous. Trimming removed 3 bases from V and 2 bases from J, with 2 bases in between. This CDR3 contains 11 residues. CDR1 and CDR2 (germline): SGHDN, FVKESK. This CDR3 is CASSQAYEQYF. DNA for the CDR3: TGTGCCAGCAGCCAGGCCTACGAGCAGTACTTC.

This chain uses TRBV5-6 with TRBJ2-1, with 10 bases identical to TRBD2. This CDR3 has 16 amino acids. Germline assignment: CDR1 SGHDT and CDR2 YYEEEE. Trimming took 1 base from V and 5 from J; bases not matched to a gene: 6. CDR3 in DNA: TGTGCCAGCAGCTTGACTAGCGGGGTGATGAACAATGAGCAGTTCTTC. It encodes CASSLTSGVMNNEQFF.

The V and J genes are TRBV28 and TRBJ1-1, with TRBD1 matching over 7 bases. Germline loops: CDR1 MDHEN, CDR2 SYDVKM. This CDR3 comprises 14 residues. J was trimmed by 5 bases and V by 6 bases; bases with no gene match: 9. CDR3 sequence reads: CASRDREGWTEAFF. CDR3 bases: TGTGCCAGCAGAGACAGGGAAGGATGGACTGAAGCTTTCTTT.

The chain links TRBV6-6 to TRBJ2-5; TRBD1 matches at 10 bases. The CDR3 contains 13 residues. The V segment lost 5 bases and the J segment 9 bases; nucleotides outside the gene matches: 6. Germline CDR1 is MNHNY and CDR2 is SVGAGI (reference sequence). CDR3 sequence: CASSNGQGVAQYF. The CDR3 region has the DNA TGTGCCAGCAGTAACGGACAGGGGGTGGCCCAGTACTTC.

V usage is TRBV4-2 and J usage is TRBJ2-1; 13 nucleotides align to TRBD2. The CDR3 totals 16 residues. Germline assignment: CDR1 LGHNA and CDR2 YNFKEQ. V trimming: 6 bases; J trimming: 8 bases; junction bases outside the gene matches: 10. CDR3 protein: CASRLLAGGPLDEQFF. The CDR3 nucleotides are TGTGCCAGCAGACTACTAGCGGGAGGGCCATTGGATGAGCAGTTCTTC.